These 11 T cell receptor beta chains came from one sample sequenced in a study of neurological immune-mediated disorders. In TCRdb, the 5' RACE reads were re-called with MiXCR into one record per CDR3 protein. The data show roughly 120,000 distinct CDR3 sequences, with about 3.2% seen just once and roughly 1.3% held by the top ten. Sequencing was done on a sample of PBMCs. The receptors shown here come from a woman aged 25 to 45 with multiple sclerosis.

This clonotype was seen many times. The gene calls are TRBV7-8 and TRBJ2-1; TRBD2 matches at 11 bases. With 1 base clipped from V and 5 bases from J, the junction kept 4 bases outside the gene matches. CDR3 size: 16 residues. Germline values: CDR1 SGHVS, CDR2 FQNEAQ. CDR3 in amino acids: CASSLELAGGNNEQFF. The CDR3, as DNA: TGTGCCAGCAGCTTAGAGCTAGCGGGAGGTAACAATGAGCAGTTCTTC.

This clonotype came up many times. This rearrangement joins TRBV12-3 or TRBV12-4 to TRBJ1-6; 9 positions agree with TRBD1. The V segment lost 8 bases and the J segment 5 bases; nucleotides outside the gene matches: 4. There are 14 residues in the CDR3. CDR3 DNA sequence: TGTGCCAGCGGGAGGACAGGGGATAATTCACCCCTCCACTTT. As protein: CASGRTGDNSPLHF.

There are many counts of this clonotype. The chain uses TRBV9 and TRBJ1-1; the match to TRBD1 covers 7 bases. After removal of 3 bases from V and 4 bases from J, the junction contained 3 bases not matched to a gene. The CDR3 has 13 amino acids. CDR1 is SGDLS, CDR2 YYNGEE, per germline. For the CDR3, the DNA is TGTGCCAGCAGCGGTACAGGGGTCACTGAAGCTTTCTTT. Its protein is CASSGTGVTEAFF.

This clonotype was observed at least ten times. At one end the junction does not follow the germline gene, possibly because of a read error. The CDR3 nucleotides read TGTGCCAGTAGAGGGACCCCCGAGGGGTCCGTCTTC. As protein: CASRGTPEGSVF. This chain links TRBV19 with TRBJ1-2; possible D gene TRBD1, 5 bases. Germline CDR1 and CDR2: LNHDA and SQIVND (reference sequence). CDR3 length: 12 residues.

In this sample, this clonotype turned up many times. The CDR3 protein is CSATSGSAEAFF. The CDR3 DNA sequence: TGCAGTGCTACCTCAGGGTCGGCTGAAGCTTTCTTT. V gene TRBV20-1 combines with J gene TRBJ1-1, with D maybe TRBD1 (5 bases). This CDR3 contains 12 residues. CDR1 is DFQATT and CDR2 is SNEGSKA in the germline V gene (reference sequence). V gave up 4 bases and J gave up 6 bases, with 12 bases separating them.

In this sample, this clonotype turned up a few times. Since a much larger clone is just one base distant, this may be a read error. This sequence joins TRBV5-1 and TRBJ2-3; 7 bases agree with TRBD2. This CDR3 contains 15 residues. V was clipped by 5 bases and J by 3 bases; unmatched bases: 9. The germline V gene has CDR1 SGHRS and CDR2 YFSETQ. The chain's CDR3 is CASSIRDYQTDTQYF. DNA of the CDR3: TGCGCCAGCAGTATCCGGGACTACCAAACAGATACGCAGTATTTT.

This clonotype occurred many times. The chain uses TRBV10-2 and TRBJ1-5, with a possible D match to TRBD1 (5 bases). V lost 6 bases to trimming and J lost 5 bases, with 14 bases between them. The length of the CDR3 is 14 residues. Germline V gives CDR1 WSHSY, CDR2 SAAADI. The CDR3 here is CASSSALGDQPQHF. The CDR3 DNA reads TGCGCCAGCAGCTCCGCGCTGGGGGATCAGCCCCAGCATTTT.

This clonotype was found many times. V gene TRBV5-1 combines with J gene TRBJ1-1; TRBD1 is a possible D gene (5 bases). V was clipped by 0 bases and J by 5 bases, with 8 bases between them. Per germline, CDR1 SGHRS and CDR2 YFSETQ. CDR3 size: 13 residues. The CDR3 nucleotides read TGCGCCAGCAGCTTGGCAGGGCCGACTGAAGCTTTCTTT. It encodes CASSLAGPTEAFF.

Ten or more counts support this clonotype. The J gene is TRBJ2-7, the V gene TRBV10-3; tentatively, D is TRBD1 (5 bases). Trimming shortened V by 0 bases and J by 9 bases, and 12 bases separated the two germline ends. Per the germline V gene, CDR1 is ENHRY and CDR2 is SYGVKD. The CDR3 totals 13 residues. The CDR3 coding sequence is TGTGCCATCAGTGAGTCGGAAGGGGTTCGGCAGTACTTC. It is translated as CAISESEGVRQYF.

This clonotype was seen at least ten times. The chain joins TRBV20-1 to TRBJ1-2; TRBD1 matches 7 bases. Losses at the gene ends were 4 bases for V and 4 bases for J; bases not matched to a gene: 9. This CDR3 has 14 residues. Germline lookup yields CDR1 DFQATT and CDR2 SNEGSKA (reference sequence). The CDR3 region has the DNA TGCAGTGCTACCCTTCTCGGACAGGCCTATGGCTACACCTTC. This sequence encodes CSATLLGQAYGYTF.

This clonotype was observed at least ten times. The chain recombines TRBV10-2 with TRBJ2-6, with D perhaps matching TRBD1 (6 bases). The CDR3 is made up of 17 amino acids. Trimming cost V 8 bases and J 0 bases, with 17 bases left between them. Germline CDR1 is WSHSY and CDR2 is SAAADI. The CDR3 DNA is TGCGCCAGCCGACAGGTTGGTGACTCCTCTGGGGCCAACGTCCTGACTTTC. Protein product: CASRQVGDSSGANVLTF.